The T cell receptor (beta chain) under discussion was sequenced for a study of T cell repertoires in cytomegalovirus infection. Turning to the study itself: Both CMV infection and a matching HLA type were indicated by public TCR beta signatures.

Concerning this clonotype: Its specificity is unknown.

Study findings and constraints: HLA-C-restricted CMV-specific TCR beta clonotypes were dominant in the ex vivo response. There were carriers of CMV plus the relevant HLA, and cumulative public TCR beta family frequency identified them.

In TCRdb, the reads were re-called with MiXCR into one record per CDR3 protein. The profile shows about 740,000 distinct CDR3 sequences, 35% of them singletons. V lost 5 bases, J lost 8 bases, and 11 bases stayed unmatched. Germline lookup yields CDR1 MNHEY and CDR2 SMNVEV (reference sequence). CDR3 size: 16 residues. This receptor was obtained from a human donor in good health (CMV status not recorded). Some clones in this sample may be carry-over from other donors' samples. The sequenced sample was PBMCs. This chain links TRBV27 with TRBJ2-2; 10 bases align to TRBD2. As DNA, the CDR3 is TGTGCCAGCAGTCCCCCTAGCGGGGGCCTTTGGGGGGAGCTGTTTTTT. Its protein is CASSPPSGGLWGELFF.